The source of this T cell receptor (beta chain) is a study of graft-versus-host responses after intestinal transplantation. The wider study: Tacrolimus plus steroids were given to all recipients for approximately three years, preceded by anti-thymocyte globulin induction.

TCRdb's copy holds only in-frame clones and misses some; the assay was immunoSEQ multiplex PCR. The repertoire includes approximately 5,000 clones, roughly 32% of them detected once, and 5% to 6.5% sits in the top ten. The sequence was obtained from a human patient who was an organ donor for intestinal transplantation. The sequences come from alloreactive CD4+ T cells from a mixed lymphocyte reaction culture, collected before transplantation. This sample's subset: CFSE-low proliferating T cells sorted from roughly six-day pre-transplant mixed lymphocyte reaction (GvH or HvG direction).

The CDR3 spells CASSYRDSYGYTF. The DNA of the CDR3 is TGCGCCAGCAGCTACCGGGACAGCTATGGCTACACCTTC. V gene TRBV5-1 combines with J gene TRBJ1-2; TRBD1 matches at 7 bases. J lost 4 bases, V lost 3 bases, and 3 bases had no gene match. The CDR3 totals 13 residues. The germline CDR1 and CDR2 sequences are SGHRS and YFSETQ.